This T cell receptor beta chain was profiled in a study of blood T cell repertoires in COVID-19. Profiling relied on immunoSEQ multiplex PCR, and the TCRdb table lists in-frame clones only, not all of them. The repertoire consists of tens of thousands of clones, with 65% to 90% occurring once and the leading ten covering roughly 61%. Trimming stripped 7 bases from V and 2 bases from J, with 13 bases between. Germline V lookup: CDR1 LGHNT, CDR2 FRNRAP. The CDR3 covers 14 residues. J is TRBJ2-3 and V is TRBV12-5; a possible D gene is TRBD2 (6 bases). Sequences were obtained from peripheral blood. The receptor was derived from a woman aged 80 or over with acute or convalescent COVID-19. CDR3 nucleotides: TGTGCTAGTGACAATCGGGACTTCACAGATACGCAGTATTTT. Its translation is CASDNRDFTDTQYF.